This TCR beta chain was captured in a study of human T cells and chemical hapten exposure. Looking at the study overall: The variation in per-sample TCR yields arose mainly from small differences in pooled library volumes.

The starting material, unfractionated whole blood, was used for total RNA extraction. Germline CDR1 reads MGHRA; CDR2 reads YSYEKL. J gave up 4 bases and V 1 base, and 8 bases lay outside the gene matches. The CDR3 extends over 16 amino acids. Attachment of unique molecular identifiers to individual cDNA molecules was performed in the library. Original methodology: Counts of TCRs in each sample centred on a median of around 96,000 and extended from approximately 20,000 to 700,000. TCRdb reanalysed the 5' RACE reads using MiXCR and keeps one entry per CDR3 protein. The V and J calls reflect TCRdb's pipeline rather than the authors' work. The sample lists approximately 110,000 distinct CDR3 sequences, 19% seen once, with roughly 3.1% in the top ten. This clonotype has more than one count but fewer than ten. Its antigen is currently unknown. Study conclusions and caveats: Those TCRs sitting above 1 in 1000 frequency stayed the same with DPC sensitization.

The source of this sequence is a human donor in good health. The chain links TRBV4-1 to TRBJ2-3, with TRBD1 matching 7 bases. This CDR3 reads CASSQVGQERADTQYF. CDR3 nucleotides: TGCGCCAGCAGCCAAGTAGGACAGGAGAGGGCAGATACGCAGTATTTT.